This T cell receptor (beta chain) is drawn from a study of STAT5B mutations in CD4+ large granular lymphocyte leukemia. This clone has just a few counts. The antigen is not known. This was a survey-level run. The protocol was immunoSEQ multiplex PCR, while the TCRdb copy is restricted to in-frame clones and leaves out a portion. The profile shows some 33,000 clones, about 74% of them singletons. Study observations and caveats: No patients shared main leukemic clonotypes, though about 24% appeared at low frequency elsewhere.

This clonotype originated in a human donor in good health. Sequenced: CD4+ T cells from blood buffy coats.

Written as DNA, the CDR3 is TGTGCCAGTAGTCAAACCGGGACAGGGATTCGAGACTATGGCTACACCTTC. It yields the protein CASSQTGTGIRDYGYTF. The J gene is TRBJ1-2, the V gene TRBV19, with TRBD1 matching over 9 bases. CDR1 is LNHDA and CDR2 is SQIVND in the germline V gene (reference sequence). There are 17 residues in the CDR3. V lost 5 bases, J lost 3 bases, and 13 bases stayed unmatched.